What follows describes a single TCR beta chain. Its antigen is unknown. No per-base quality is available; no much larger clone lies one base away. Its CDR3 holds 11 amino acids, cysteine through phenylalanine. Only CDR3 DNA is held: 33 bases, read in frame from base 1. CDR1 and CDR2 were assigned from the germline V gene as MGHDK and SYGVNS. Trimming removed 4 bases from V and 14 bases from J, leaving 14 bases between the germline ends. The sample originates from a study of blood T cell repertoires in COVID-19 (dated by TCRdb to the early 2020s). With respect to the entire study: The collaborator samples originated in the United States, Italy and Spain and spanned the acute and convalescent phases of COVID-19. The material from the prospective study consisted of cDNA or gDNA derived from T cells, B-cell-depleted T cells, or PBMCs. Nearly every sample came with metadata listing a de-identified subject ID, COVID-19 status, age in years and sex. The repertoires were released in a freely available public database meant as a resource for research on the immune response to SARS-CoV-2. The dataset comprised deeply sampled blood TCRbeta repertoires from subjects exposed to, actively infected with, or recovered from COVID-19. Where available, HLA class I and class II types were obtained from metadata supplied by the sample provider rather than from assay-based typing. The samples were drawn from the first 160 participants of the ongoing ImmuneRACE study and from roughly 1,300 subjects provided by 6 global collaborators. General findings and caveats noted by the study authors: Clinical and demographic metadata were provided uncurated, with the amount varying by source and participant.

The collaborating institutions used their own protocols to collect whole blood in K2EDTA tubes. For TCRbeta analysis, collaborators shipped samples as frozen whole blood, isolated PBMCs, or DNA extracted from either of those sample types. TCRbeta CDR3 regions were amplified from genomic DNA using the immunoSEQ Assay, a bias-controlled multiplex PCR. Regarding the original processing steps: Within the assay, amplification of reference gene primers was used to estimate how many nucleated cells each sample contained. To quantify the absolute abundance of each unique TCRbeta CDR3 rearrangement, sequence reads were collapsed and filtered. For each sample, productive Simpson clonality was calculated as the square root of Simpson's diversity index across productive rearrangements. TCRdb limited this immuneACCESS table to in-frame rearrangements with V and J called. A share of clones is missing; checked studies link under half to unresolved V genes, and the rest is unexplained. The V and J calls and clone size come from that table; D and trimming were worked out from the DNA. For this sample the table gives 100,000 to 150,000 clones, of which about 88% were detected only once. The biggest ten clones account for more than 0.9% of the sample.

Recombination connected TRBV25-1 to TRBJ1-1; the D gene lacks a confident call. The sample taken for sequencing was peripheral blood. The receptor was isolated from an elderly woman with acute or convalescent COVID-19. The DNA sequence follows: TGTGCCAGCAGTGGGTATAGTGAGGCATTCTTT. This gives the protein CASSGYSEAFF. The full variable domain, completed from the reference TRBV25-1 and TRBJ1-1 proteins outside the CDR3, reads EADIYQTPRYLVIGTGKKITLECSQTMGHDKMYWYQQDPGMELHLIHYSYGVNSTEKGDLSSESTVSRIRTEHFPLTLESARPSHTSQYLCASSGYSEAFFGQGTRLTVV.